The source of this TCR beta chain is a study of naive and memory T cell subsets. Two oligonucleotides, mixed equimolar, formed the beta constant-region primer covering TRBC1 and TRBC2. Nested alpha and beta constant-region primers with the SP2 primer drove four PCR rounds on ligated cDNA. Each CDR3 protein gets one entry after TCRdb re-called the UMI-ligation and nested PCR reads with MiXCR. The sample holds roughly 130,000 distinct CDR3 sequences, over 30% seen once. General observations from the study: There was no ground truth to check naive and memory subset results.

With regard to this clonotype: Its specificity is not known.

The germline V gene encodes CDR1 SGHAT and CDR2 FQNNGV. Trimming removed 1 base from V and 5 bases from J, with 8 bases in between. The CDR3 sequence is 13 residues long. The chain uses TRBV11-2 and TRBJ1-2; TRBD1 is a possible D gene (5 bases). This clonotype originated in a human donor in good health. The sequenced sample consisted of central memory CD4+ T cells from blood. In DNA form, the CDR3 reads TGTGCCAGCAGCTTAGTCCCAGGGTATGGCTACACCTTC. Amino acid sequence: CASSLVPGYGYTF.